The entry that follows covers one TCR beta chain sequence. Only in-frame clones appear in the TCRdb table, and some are missing; sequencing was by immunoSEQ multiplex PCR. The sample has 100,000 to 140,000 clones, 92% seen once. This entry comes from a study of T cell responses to AZD1222 COVID-19 vaccine. The length of the CDR3 is 14 residues. Per germline, CDR1 SGHAT and CDR2 FQNNGV. Trimming took 4 bases from V and 11 from J, leaving 18 bases between them. The TCR comes from an adult who received the AZD1222 COVID-19 vaccine. The genes are TRBV11-2 and TRBJ2-1; D is perhaps TRBD1 (6 bases). The sequenced sample was peripheral blood, obtained 28 days after the second AZD1222 dose. The CDR3 sequence: CASSSEPQGYQQFF. CDR3 nucleotides: TGTGCCAGCAGCTCCGAGCCCCAGGGGTATCAGCAGTTCTTC.